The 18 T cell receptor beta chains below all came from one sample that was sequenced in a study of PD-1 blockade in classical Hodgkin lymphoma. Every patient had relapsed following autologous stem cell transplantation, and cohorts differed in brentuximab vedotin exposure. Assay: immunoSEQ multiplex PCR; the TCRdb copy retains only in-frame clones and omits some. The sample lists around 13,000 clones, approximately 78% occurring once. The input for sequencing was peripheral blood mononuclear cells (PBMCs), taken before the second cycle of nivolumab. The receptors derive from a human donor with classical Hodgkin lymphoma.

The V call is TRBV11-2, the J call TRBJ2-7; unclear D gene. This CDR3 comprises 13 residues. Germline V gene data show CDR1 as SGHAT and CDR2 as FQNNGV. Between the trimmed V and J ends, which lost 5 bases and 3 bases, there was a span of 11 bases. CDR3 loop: CASSPTADYEQYF. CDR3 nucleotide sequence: TGTGCCAGCAGCCCAACCGCGGACTACGAGCAGTACTTC.

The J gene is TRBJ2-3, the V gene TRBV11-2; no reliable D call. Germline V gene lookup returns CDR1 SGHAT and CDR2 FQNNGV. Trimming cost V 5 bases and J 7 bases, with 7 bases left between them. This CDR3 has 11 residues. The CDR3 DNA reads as TGTGCCAGCAGCAAAGGGCATACGCAGTATTTT. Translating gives CASSKGHTQYF.

CDR3 sequence (DNA): TGTGCCAGCAGCTTTACTGGGGCCAACGTCCTGACTTTC. Its translation: CASSFTGANVLTF. The chain is built from TRBV7-2 and TRBJ2-6; D unclear. V was clipped by 3 bases and J by 2 bases, with 2 bases between them. CDR3 length: 13 amino acids. From germline, CDR1 is SGHTA and CDR2 FQGNSA.

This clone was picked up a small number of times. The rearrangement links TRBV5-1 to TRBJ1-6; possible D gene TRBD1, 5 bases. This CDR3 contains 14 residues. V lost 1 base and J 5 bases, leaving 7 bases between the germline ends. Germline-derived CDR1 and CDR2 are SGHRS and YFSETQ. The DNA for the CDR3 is TGCGCCAGCAGCTTGTCGGGGGATAATTCACCCCTCCACTTT. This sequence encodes CASSLSGDNSPLHF. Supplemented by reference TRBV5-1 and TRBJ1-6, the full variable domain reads KAGVTQTPRYLIKTRGQQVTLSCSPISGHRSVSWYQQTPGQGLQFLFEYFSETQRNKGNFPGRFSGRQFSNSRSEMNVSTLELGDSALYLCASSLSGDNSPLHFGNGTRLTVT.

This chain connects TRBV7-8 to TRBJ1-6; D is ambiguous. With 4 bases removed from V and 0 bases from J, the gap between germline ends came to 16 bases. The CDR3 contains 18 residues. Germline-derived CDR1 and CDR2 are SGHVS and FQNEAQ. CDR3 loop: CASSSIPTRSSYNSPLHF. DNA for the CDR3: TGTGCCAGCAGCTCAATACCGACAAGAAGCTCCTATAATTCACCCCTCCACTTT.

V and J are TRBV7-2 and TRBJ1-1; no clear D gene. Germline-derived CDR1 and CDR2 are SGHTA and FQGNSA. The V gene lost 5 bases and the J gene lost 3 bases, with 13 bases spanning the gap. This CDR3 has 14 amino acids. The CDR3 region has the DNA TGTGCCAGCAGCCTCCAGATGGGAGACACTGAAGCTTTCTTT. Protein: CASSLQMGDTEAFF.

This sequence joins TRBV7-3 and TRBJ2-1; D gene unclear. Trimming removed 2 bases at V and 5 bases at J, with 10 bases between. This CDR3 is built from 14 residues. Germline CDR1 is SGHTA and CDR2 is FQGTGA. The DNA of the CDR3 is TGTGCCAGCAGCTTAGCTCCCACCCACAATGAGCAGTTCTTC. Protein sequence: CASSLAPTHNEQFF.

This CDR3 is CASSLLVDTGELFF. CDR3 coding DNA: TGTGCCAGCAGCTTATTGGTGGACACCGGGGAGCTGTTTTTT. The V gene is TRBV7-2, the J gene TRBJ2-2, with D unclear. CDR3 size: 14 residues. Trimming left V 2 bases short and J 3 bases short, with 7 bases between. Per the germline V gene, CDR1 is SGHTA and CDR2 is FQGNSA.

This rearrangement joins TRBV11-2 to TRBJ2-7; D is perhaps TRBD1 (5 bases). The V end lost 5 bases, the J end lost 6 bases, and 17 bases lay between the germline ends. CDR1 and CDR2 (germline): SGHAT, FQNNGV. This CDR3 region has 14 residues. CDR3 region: CASSRQFSPGEQYF. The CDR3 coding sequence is TGTGCCAGCAGCCGACAGTTCTCGCCTGGCGAGCAGTACTTC.

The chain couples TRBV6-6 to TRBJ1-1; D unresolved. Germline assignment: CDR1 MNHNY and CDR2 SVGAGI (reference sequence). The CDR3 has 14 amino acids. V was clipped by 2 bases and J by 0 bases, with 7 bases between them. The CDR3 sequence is CASSYGGLNTEAFF. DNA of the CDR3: TGTGCCAGCAGTTACGGCGGACTGAACACTGAAGCTTTCTTT.

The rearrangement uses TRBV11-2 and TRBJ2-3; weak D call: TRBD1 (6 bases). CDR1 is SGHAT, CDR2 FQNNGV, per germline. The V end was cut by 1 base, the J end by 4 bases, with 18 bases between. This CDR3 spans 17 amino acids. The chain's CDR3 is CASSLGGLVGSSDTQYF. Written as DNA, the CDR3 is TGTGCCAGCAGCTTAGGGGGGCTAGTCGGATCGTCAGATACGCAGTATTTT.

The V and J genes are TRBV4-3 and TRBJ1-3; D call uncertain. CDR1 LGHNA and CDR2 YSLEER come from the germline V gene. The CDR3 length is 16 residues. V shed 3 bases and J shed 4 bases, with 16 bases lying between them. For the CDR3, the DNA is TGCGCCAGCAGCCACCTCCTCGGTGGGGAAGGAAACACCATATATTTT. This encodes CASSHLLGGEGNTIYF.

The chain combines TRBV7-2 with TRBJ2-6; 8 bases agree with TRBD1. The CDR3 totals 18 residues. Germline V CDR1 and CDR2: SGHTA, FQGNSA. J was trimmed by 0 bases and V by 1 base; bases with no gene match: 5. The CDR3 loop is CASSLVAGGVSGANVLTF. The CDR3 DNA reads TGTGCCAGCAGCTTAGTTGCAGGGGGCGTCTCTGGGGCCAACGTCCTGACTTTC.

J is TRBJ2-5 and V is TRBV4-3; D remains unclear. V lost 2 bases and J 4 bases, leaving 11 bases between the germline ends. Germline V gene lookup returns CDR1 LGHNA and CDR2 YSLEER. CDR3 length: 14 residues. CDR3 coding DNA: TGCGCCAGCAGCCAAACTTCTTCAGGAGAGACCCAGTACTTC. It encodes CASSQTSSGETQYF.

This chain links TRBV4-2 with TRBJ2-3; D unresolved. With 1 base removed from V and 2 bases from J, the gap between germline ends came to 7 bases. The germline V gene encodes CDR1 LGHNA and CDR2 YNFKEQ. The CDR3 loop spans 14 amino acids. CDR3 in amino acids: CASSQVEDTDTQYF. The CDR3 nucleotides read TGTGCCAGCAGCCAAGTAGAGGACACAGATACGCAGTATTTT.

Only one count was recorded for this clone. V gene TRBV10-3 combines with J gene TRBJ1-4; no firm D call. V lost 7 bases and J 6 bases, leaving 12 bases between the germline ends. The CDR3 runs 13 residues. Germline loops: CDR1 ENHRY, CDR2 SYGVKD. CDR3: CAIKDDGDEKLFF. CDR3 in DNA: TGTGCCATCAAGGACGATGGGGATGAAAAACTGTTTTTT.

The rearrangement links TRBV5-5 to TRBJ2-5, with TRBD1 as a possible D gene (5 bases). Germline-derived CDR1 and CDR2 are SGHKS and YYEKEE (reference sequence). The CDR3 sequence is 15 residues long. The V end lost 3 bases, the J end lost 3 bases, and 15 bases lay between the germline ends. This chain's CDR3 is CASSSPGSWEETQYF. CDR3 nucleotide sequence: TGTGCCAGCAGCTCGCCAGGGTCCTGGGAAGAGACCCAGTACTTC.

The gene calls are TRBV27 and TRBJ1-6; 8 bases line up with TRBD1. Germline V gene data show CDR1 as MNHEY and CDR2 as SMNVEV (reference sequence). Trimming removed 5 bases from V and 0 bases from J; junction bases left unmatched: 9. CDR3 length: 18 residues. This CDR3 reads CASSKGQGPFSYNSPLHF. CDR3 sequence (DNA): TGTGCCAGCAGTAAAGGACAGGGACCCTTCTCCTATAATTCACCCCTCCACTTT.